Each of the 11 T cell receptor beta chains below was sequenced from the same sample in a study of Graves' ophthalmopathy and Graves' hyperthyroidism. RNA transcripts were the source from which TCR beta CDR3 regions were amplified. First-round RT-PCR used HTBI primers; second-round multiplex PCR followed. TCRdb reprocessed the multiplex PCR reads via MiXCR and lists one record per CDR3 protein. The repertoire has approximately 410,000 distinct CDR3 sequences, 15% of them found once; the top ten carry approximately 7%. Sequenced sample: peripheral blood. The receptor source for this set is a woman between 18 and 29 years old with stable Graves' hyperthyroidism.

As concerns this clonotype: Since a much larger clone is just one base distant, this may be a read error. The V and J genes are TRBV11-3 and TRBJ2-5, with D maybe TRBD2 (6 bases). The CDR3 covers 15 residues. Germline V gene lookup returns CDR1 SGHNT and CDR2 YENEEA. This CDR3 reads CASSPYLGGEETKYF. DNA of the CDR3: TGTGCCAGCAGCCCCTACTTGGGCGGGGAAGAGACCAAGTACTTC. The whole variable domain, filled in from reference TRBV11-3 and TRBJ2-5, reads EAGVVQSPRYKIIEKKQPVAFWCNPISGHNTLYWYLQNLGQGPELLIRYENEEAVDDSQLPKDRFSAERLKGVDSTLKIQPAELGDSAVYLCASSPYLGGEETKYFGPGTRLLVL.

This clonotype was observed at least ten times. This sequence joins TRBV20-1 and TRBJ1-2; D is ambiguous. CDR1 is DFQATT and CDR2 is SNEGSKA in the germline V gene (reference sequence). V lost 0 bases, J lost 1 base, and 12 bases lay in between. CDR3 length: 15 residues. This CDR3 is CSARDRENNNYGYTF. CDR3 in DNA: TGCAGTGCTAGAGACCGAGAGAATAATAACTATGGCTACACCTTC.

This clonotype was observed at least ten times. V is TRBV6-5 and J is TRBJ1-3; D is ambiguous. The germline V and J ends were trimmed by 2 bases and 0 bases, with 11 bases remaining between them. The germline V gene encodes CDR1 MNHEY and CDR2 SVGAGI. CDR3 size: 16 residues. The CDR3 spells CASSYTGQSSGNTIYF. The CDR3 DNA follows: TGTGCCAGCAGTTACACGGGTCAGAGCTCTGGAAACACCATATATTTT.

This clonotype was counted at least ten times. V usage is TRBV27 and J usage is TRBJ2-7, with D possibly TRBD2 on 6 matching bases. Trimming cost V 6 bases and J 3 bases, with 15 bases left between them. The germline gives CDR1 MNHEY, CDR2 SMNVEV (reference sequence). The CDR3 covers 14 residues. DNA of the CDR3: TGTGCCAGCAGGCCGGGACTGATTTACTACGAGCAGTACTTC. Translated, it gives CASRPGLIYYEQYF.

This clonotype was detected ten times or more. This sequence joins TRBV6-1 and TRBJ2-7; either TRBD1 or TRBD2 may fit D (6 bases each). Trimming stripped 8 bases from V and 7 bases from J, with 9 bases between. The CDR3 is made up of 10 amino acids. Germline V gene data show CDR1 as MNHNS and CDR2 as SASEGT. CDR3 sequence: CASGGLEQYF. CDR3 nucleotides: TGTGCCAGCGGGGGGCTAGAGCAGTACTTC.

This clonotype was seen at least ten times. The rearrangement joins TRBV11-2 to TRBJ2-7, with 8 bases fitting TRBD1. Germline values: CDR1 SGHAT, CDR2 FQNNGV. The CDR3 is 14 residues long. Trimming cost V 4 bases and J 5 bases; bases outside gene matches: 7. Here the CDR3 reads CASSSRTGRDEQYF. The DNA of the CDR3 is TGTGCCAGCAGCTCCAGGACAGGGCGAGACGAGCAGTACTTC.

This clonotype was seen at least ten times. Here the CDR3 reads CATSRVGLAALETQYF. The CDR3 nucleotides are TGTGCCACCAGCAGAGTAGGACTAGCGGCCTTGGAGACCCAGTACTTC. This chain joins TRBV15 and TRBJ2-5, with TRBD2 matching 10 bases. The V gene's germline CDR1 is LNHNV and CDR2 YYDKDF (reference sequence). V lost 1 base and J lost 5; bases outside the gene matches: 7. CDR3 length: 16 amino acids.

In this sample, this clonotype turned up many times. The chain combines TRBV7-9 with TRBJ1-2; tentatively, D is TRBD1 (6 bases). Trimming cost V 3 bases and J 8 bases, with 19 bases left between them. Germline V gene lookup returns CDR1 SEHNR and CDR2 FQNEAQ (reference sequence). This CDR3 spans 15 amino acids. CDR3 loop: CASSFLGRQEGGYTF. CDR3 DNA: TGTGCCAGCAGCTTTTTAGGTCGACAGGAGGGAGGCTACACCTTC.

In its sample, this clonotype was seen many times. The V gene is TRBV7-9, the J gene TRBJ1-2; D gene uncertain. Germline lookup yields CDR1 SEHNR and CDR2 FQNEAQ (reference sequence). V was trimmed by 3 bases and J by 7 bases, leaving 15 bases between them. The CDR3 extends over 14 amino acids. CDR3 in amino acids: CASSLADPTSGYTF. The DNA of the CDR3 is TGTGCCAGCAGCTTGGCAGATCCTACGAGTGGCTACACCTTC.

The V and J genes are TRBV2 and TRBJ1-6; the D is unclear. V was cut by 2 bases and J by 9 bases, with 11 bases left in between. The CDR3 is 14 residues long. Germline V gene data show CDR1 as SNHLY and CDR2 as FYNNEI. CDR3 sequence reads: CASSENVIGSPLHF. The DNA for the CDR3 is TGTGCCAGCAGTGAAAACGTCATTGGTTCACCCCTCCACTTT.

In this sample, this clonotype turned up many times. The chain is built from TRBV6-2 or TRBV6-3 and TRBJ2-7, with 8 bases that match TRBD2. V gave up 2 bases and J gave up 4 bases; unmatched junction bases: 4. Germline V gene data show CDR1 as MNHEY and CDR2 as SVGEGT. This CDR3 spans 14 amino acids. The CDR3 sequence is CASSYAGGQYEQYF. CDR3 coding DNA: TGTGCCAGCAGTTACGCGGGGGGCCAATACGAGCAGTACTTC.